Below are 27 T cell receptor beta chains sequenced from a single sample in a study of PD-L1 blockade in urothelial cancer. Sequencing was performed with immunoSEQ multiplex PCR; in TCRdb, only in-frame clones are kept and a portion is missing. The repertoire holds around 120,000 clones, about 85% seen once, with 2% to 2.5% in the top ten. Sequenced here: PBMCs, sampled around atezolizumab (anti-PD-L1) treatment. These receptors came from a man in his fifties or sixties with urothelial cancer.

This clone was detected only once. The chain combines TRBV4-2 with TRBJ1-1; no clear D. Trimming pared 6 bases from V and 5 bases from J, leaving 10 bases between. The germline gives CDR1 LGHNA, CDR2 YNFKEQ. There are 12 residues in the CDR3. This CDR3 is CASSSGRTEAFF. As DNA, the CDR3 is TGTGCCAGCAGTTCTGGTCGGACTGAAGCTTTCTTT.

This clone was counted a few times. The chain is built from TRBV5-1 and TRBJ1-1; a possible D gene is TRBD1 (5 bases). V lost 2 bases and J 5 bases, leaving 10 bases between the germline ends. Per germline, CDR1 SGHRS and CDR2 YFSETQ. The CDR3 runs 13 residues. CDR3 nucleotide sequence: TGCGCCAGCAGCTTCAGGGAACGGACTGAAGCTTTCTTT. Its protein is CASSFRERTEAFF.

This clone was seen a single time. The chain combines TRBV30 with TRBJ2-1, with 8 bases aligning to TRBD2. This CDR3 comprises 13 residues. Per germline, CDR1 GTSNPN and CDR2 SVGIG (reference sequence). Losses at the gene ends were 2 bases for V and 8 bases for J; bases not matched to a gene: 5. CDR3 region: CAWSPGLAYEQFF. CDR3 DNA sequence: TGTGCCTGGAGTCCTGGACTAGCATATGAGCAGTTCTTC.

V usage is TRBV4-2 and J usage is TRBJ2-1; 12 bases agree with TRBD2. In germline, CDR1 is LGHNA, CDR2 YNFKEQ. V dropped 3 bases and J dropped 5; count of bases not matched to a gene: 5. The CDR3 is 16 amino acids. In DNA form, the CDR3 reads TGTGCCAGCAGCCAGCTGACTAGCGGGAGCGACAATGAGCAGTTCTTC. Its translation: CASSQLTSGSDNEQFF.

J is TRBJ2-2 and V is TRBV10-2, with TRBD2 matching over 9 bases. The trim removed 8 bases at V and 5 bases at J, leaving 6 bases unmatched. Germline-derived CDR1 and CDR2 are WSHSY and SAAADI. The CDR3 runs to 14 residues. CDR3 sequence: CASEGLAGTGELFF. The CDR3 nucleotides read TGCGCCAGCGAGGGACTAGCTGGGACCGGGGAGCTGTTTTTT.

The chain links TRBV7-9 to TRBJ2-7, with D maybe TRBD2 (6 bases). The V gene lost 6 bases and the J gene lost 2 bases, with 14 bases spanning the gap. The CDR3 has 14 residues. Germline loops: CDR1 SEHNR, CDR2 FQNEAQ (reference sequence). The CDR3 is CASSPAGSTYEQYF. CDR3 in DNA: TGTGCCAGCAGTCCCGCGGGGAGCACCTACGAGCAGTACTTC. Filled out from reference TRBV7-9 and TRBJ2-7, the complete variable domain reads DTGVSQNPRHKITKRGQNVTFRCDPISEHNRLYWYRQTLGQGPEFLTYFQNEAQLEKSRLLSDRFSAERPKGSFSTLEIQRTEQGDSAMYLCASSPAGSTYEQYFGPGTRLTVT.

The V and J genes are TRBV14 and TRBJ2-2; D is unresolved. This CDR3 has 14 amino acids. CDR1 SGHDN and CDR2 FVKESK come from the germline V gene. The V and J ends lost 1 base and 3 bases respectively, with 6 bases between them. CDR3 nucleotide sequence: TGTGCCAGCAGCCAAGCTACCGACACCGGGGAGCTGTTTTTT. Its translation is CASSQATDTGELFF.

In its sample, this clone was seen once. This chain links TRBV20-1 with TRBJ2-1; TRBD1 aligns across 8 bases. The V and J ends lost 5 bases and 9 bases, in that order; junction bases with no gene match: 3. Germline assignment: CDR1 DFQATT and CDR2 SNEGSKA (reference sequence). CDR3 size: 11 residues. This chain's CDR3 is CSAGTGFEQFF. CDR3 DNA: TGCAGTGCTGGGACAGGTTTTGAGCAGTTCTTC.

This clone was observed a handful of times. The rearrangement links TRBV5-1 to TRBJ2-1, with D perhaps TRBD2 (6 bases). This CDR3 has 12 amino acids. Looked up from germline, CDR1 is SGHRS and CDR2 is YFSETQ. V was trimmed by 7 bases and J by 8 bases, leaving 13 bases between them. Here the CDR3 DNA reads TGCGCCAGCGGGGGGTACGGCGATGAGCAGTTCTTC. This codes for CASGGYGDEQFF.

There are a few counts of this clone. This chain links TRBV28 with TRBJ2-7; D uncertain. CDR3 length: 15 amino acids. Germline V gives CDR1 MDHEN, CDR2 SYDVKM. The V end lost 3 bases, the J end lost 3 bases, and 15 bases lay between the germline ends. CDR3 loop: CASSLSSSLFYEQYF. CDR3 sequence (DNA): TGTGCCAGCAGTTTGAGCAGTAGCCTTTTCTACGAGCAGTACTTC.

The chain uses TRBV7-3 and TRBJ2-1, with D perhaps matching TRBD2 (6 bases). V was shortened by 2 bases and J by 9 bases, with 11 bases between the two germline ends. The germline gives CDR1 SGHTA, CDR2 FQGTGA. The CDR3 contains 13 residues. The CDR3 sequence is CASSLGGGGEQFF. CDR3 DNA: TGTGCCAGCAGCTTAGGGGGAGGCGGTGAGCAGTTCTTC.

The rearrangement links TRBV11-3 to TRBJ1-2; no definite D call. Germline values: CDR1 SGHNT, CDR2 YENEEA. The CDR3 length is 11 residues. The ends were cut back, 5 bases at V and 3 bases at J, with 4 bases in the middle. The CDR3 loop is CASSRYYGYTF. The CDR3 bases are TGTGCCAGCAGCCGGTACTATGGCTACACCTTC. The variable domain in full, with the rest retrieved from reference TRBV11-3 and TRBJ1-2, is EAGVVQSPRYKIIEKKQPVAFWCNPISGHNTLYWYLQNLGQGPELLIRYENEEAVDDSQLPKDRFSAERLKGVDSTLKIQPAELGDSAVYLCASSRYYGYTFGSGTRLTVV.

The chain combines TRBV28 with TRBJ1-2; no clear D. Germline lookup yields CDR1 MDHEN and CDR2 SYDVKM. V lost 5 bases and J 8 bases, leaving 21 bases between the germline ends. The CDR3 covers 15 residues. The DNA for the CDR3 is TGTGCCAGCAGTACCCCAGGCCCCATATTGTGGGGCTACACCTTC. As protein: CASSTPGPILWGYTF.

This chain joins TRBV7-9 and TRBJ2-1; 10 bases fit TRBD2. The germline gives CDR1 SEHNR, CDR2 FQNEAQ (reference sequence). The CDR3 length is 16 residues. V lost 0 bases to trimming and J lost 7 bases; unmatched junction nucleotides: 6. CDR3 DNA: TGTGCCAGCAGCTTAGCGACGGGACTAGCGACGAATGAGCAGTTCTTC. Protein sequence: CASSLATGLATNEQFF.

The gene calls are TRBV19 and TRBJ2-2, with 14 positions matching TRBD2. The CDR3 length is 17 residues. Per germline, CDR1 LNHDA and CDR2 SQIVND (reference sequence). The V and J ends lost 5 bases and 5 bases, in that order; junction bases with no gene match: 7. In DNA, the CDR3 is TGTGCCAGTAGTCCCCGACTAGCGGGAGGGCGAACCGGGGAGCTGTTTTTT. Encoded protein: CASSPRLAGGRTGELFF.

The chain employs TRBV7-2 and TRBJ2-7; D not certain. The CDR3 loop spans 15 amino acids. The germline V and J ends were trimmed by 1 base and 0 bases, with 10 bases remaining between them. CDR1 is SGHTA, CDR2 FQGNSA, per germline. The CDR3 reads CASSLEWRSSYEQYF. CDR3 coding DNA: TGTGCCAGCAGCTTAGAATGGCGGTCCTCCTACGAGCAGTACTTC.

The rearrangement uses TRBV25-1 and TRBJ2-5; the match to TRBD2 covers 9 bases. J was trimmed by 1 base and V by 2 bases; bases with no gene match: 2. This CDR3 comprises 15 residues. CDR1 MGHDK and CDR2 SYGVNS come from the germline V gene. CDR3 nucleotides: TGTGCCAGCAGTGAACTAGCGGGATCCCAAGAGACCCAGTACTTC. Translation gives CASSELAGSQETQYF.

In DNA form, the CDR3 reads TGTGCCAGCAGCTTGGAAGGGAGAAAGGGTTCCGGAAACACCATATATTTT. Translating it yields CASSLEGRKGSGNTIYF. The chain employs TRBV5-6 and TRBJ1-3; no clear D gene. The germline V and J ends were trimmed by 0 bases and 4 bases, with 17 bases remaining between them. Germline V gene sequence: CDR1 SGHDT, CDR2 YYEEEE. CDR3 length: 17 amino acids.

The CDR3 loop is CASSLISGSSTGELFF. The CDR3, as DNA: TGTGCCAGCAGCTTAATCAGCGGGAGTAGCACCGGGGAGCTGTTTTTT. The J gene is TRBJ2-2, the V gene TRBV11-3; TRBD2 matches at 8 bases. The CDR3 extends over 16 amino acids. Germline V gene data show CDR1 as SGHNT and CDR2 as YENEEA. V was pared by 2 bases and J by 4 bases, with 6 bases of the junction left unmatched.

On this clone: The same CDR3 can be traced to other DNA sequences in this sample. The chain is built from TRBV7-9 and TRBJ1-5, with D uncertain. This CDR3 spans 12 amino acids. V was pared by 4 bases and J by 3 bases, with 4 bases between. The V gene's germline CDR1 is SEHNR and CDR2 FQNEAQ (reference sequence). The CDR3 region has the DNA TGTGCCAGCAGCTCTCTCAATCAGCCCCAGCATTTT. Translation: CASSSLNQPQHF.

This rearrangement joins TRBV4-1 to TRBJ2-5, with D maybe TRBD2 (6 bases). Per the germline V gene, CDR1 is MGHRA and CDR2 is YSYEKL. The ends were cut back, 3 bases at V and 4 bases at J, with 18 bases in the middle. CDR3 length equals 16 residues. In nucleotides, the CDR3 is TGCGCCAGCAGCCAGGTTAATGAACTAGCAAGAGAGACCCAGTACTTC. It codes for CASSQVNELARETQYF.

The rearrangement joins TRBV15 to TRBJ2-1, with D possibly being TRBD2 (6 bases). The V end was cut by 10 bases, the J end by 2 bases, with 15 bases between. From germline, CDR1 is LNHNV and CDR2 YYDKDF (reference sequence). The CDR3 loop spans 14 amino acids. The CDR3 DNA follows: TGTGCCATCCACATTAGCGGAACCTACAATGAGCAGTTCTTC. This encodes CAIHISGTYNEQFF.

V gene TRBV5-1 combines with J gene TRBJ1-1; 9 bases match TRBD1. Germline V gene lookup returns CDR1 SGHRS and CDR2 YFSETQ. The CDR3 spans 15 residues. V shed 0 bases and J 0 bases; nucleotides not matched to a gene: 0. The CDR3 sequence: CASSLGTGVNTEAFF. CDR3 DNA: TGCGCCAGCAGCTTGGGGACAGGGGTGAACACTGAAGCTTTCTTT.

V and J are TRBV4-1 and TRBJ2-7, with D perhaps matching TRBD2 (6 bases). This CDR3 is 16 amino acids long. Germline CDR1 MGHRA, CDR2 YSYEKL. Trimming left V 2 bases short and J 5 bases short, with 19 bases between. The CDR3 sequence is CASSQLMERAPNEQYF. The CDR3 bases are TGCGCCAGCAGCCAATTGATGGAGCGGGCGCCCAACGAGCAGTACTTC.

The chain carries TRBV15 and TRBJ2-1, with TRBD2 as a possible D gene (6 bases). CDR1 is LNHNV and CDR2 is YYDKDF in the germline V gene (reference sequence). This CDR3 comprises 19 residues. Trimming cost V 0 bases and J 5 bases, with 23 bases left between them. This chain's CDR3 is CATSRDAPRLAARHNEQFF. CDR3 DNA sequence: TGTGCCACCAGCAGAGATGCCCCCCGATTAGCGGCTCGGCACAATGAGCAGTTCTTC.

The chain has TRBV6-5 and TRBJ2-2; 7 bases are a match to TRBD2. This CDR3 is 15 amino acids long. Germline loops: CDR1 MNHEY, CDR2 SVGAGI. The V segment lost 2 bases and the J segment 3 bases; nucleotides outside the gene matches: 3. The CDR3 loop is CASSYAGVDTGELFF. For the CDR3, the DNA is TGTGCCAGCAGTTACGCGGGGGTTGACACCGGGGAGCTGTTTTTT.

This clone was observed a handful of times. The rearrangement links TRBV25-1 to TRBJ1-5; 7 bases are shared with TRBD1. The length of the CDR3 is 16 residues. CDR1 and CDR2 (germline): MGHDK, SYGVNS. The trim removed 5 bases at V and 0 bases at J, leaving 7 bases unmatched. The CDR3 DNA reads TGTGCCAGCAGTAAAACAGGGGACACTAGCAATCAGCCCCAGCATTTT. Its translation: CASSKTGDTSNQPQHF.